This T cell receptor beta chain was documented in a study of blood T cell repertoires in COVID-19 (dated by TCRdb to the early 2020s). About the full investigation: Samples from collaborators originated in the United States, Italy and Spain and spanned both the acute and convalescent phases of COVID-19. The material from the prospective study consisted of cDNA or gDNA derived from T cells, B-cell-depleted T cells, or PBMCs. Subjects who had been exposed to COVID-19, were actively infected with it, or had recovered from it provided the deeply sampled blood TCRbeta repertoires that made up the dataset. The repertoires were made available in a free public database intended to serve as a resource for research on the immune response to SARS-CoV-2. Samples were obtained from the ongoing ImmuneRACE study (first 160 participants) and from about 1,300 subjects provided by 6 global collaborators. A de-identified subject ID, COVID-19 status, age in years and sex were almost always included in the sample metadata. Where HLA class I and class II types were available, the types were taken from metadata supplied by the sample provider, not from assay-based typing. Results and caveats for the whole study, not just this receptor: Clinical and demographic metadata were provided uncurated, with the amount varying by source and participant.

Including the terminal cysteine and phenylalanine, the CDR3 comprises 16 residues. The kept DNA is CDR3 alone, 48 bases in frame from the first base. According to the germline V gene (reference sequence), CDR1 reads SEHNR and CDR2 reads FQNEAQ. Here V drops 5 bases and J drops 4 bases, and the junction holds 8 bases not matched to any gene. The collaborating institutions used their own protocols to collect whole blood in K2EDTA tubes. Collaborator samples were shipped for TCRbeta analysis as frozen whole blood, isolated PBMCs, or DNA extracted from either sample type. As regards this clone: Its antigen is unknown. No clone much larger than this one lies a single base away; base qualities are absent.

TCRbeta CDR3 regions were amplified from genomic DNA using the immunoSEQ Assay, a bias-controlled multiplex PCR. The authors processed their data as follows. Within the assay, amplification of reference gene primers was used to estimate how many nucleated cells each sample contained. Sequence reads were collapsed and filtered to measure the absolute abundance of every unique TCRbeta CDR3 rearrangement. Productive Simpson clonality was computed per sample as the square root of Simpson's diversity index over productive rearrangements. TCRdb limited this immuneACCESS table to in-frame rearrangements with V and J called. A share of clones is missing; checked studies link under half to unresolved V genes, and the rest is unexplained. For V, J and clone size, that table is used; D and trimming come from the DNA. For this sample the table gives under 300,000 clones, of which over 75% were detected only once. The top ten clones comprise 0.65% to 0.9% of the sample.

The chain uses TRBV7-9 and TRBJ1-4, with 9 central nucleotides matching TRBD1. Sequenced sample: peripheral blood. The receptor was isolated from a woman in her 30s with acute or convalescent COVID-19. The DNA sequence follows: TGTGCCAGCAGCCTTTACGGACAGGGGAGTAATGAAAAACTGTTTTTT. The resulting protein is CASSLYGQGSNEKLFF.